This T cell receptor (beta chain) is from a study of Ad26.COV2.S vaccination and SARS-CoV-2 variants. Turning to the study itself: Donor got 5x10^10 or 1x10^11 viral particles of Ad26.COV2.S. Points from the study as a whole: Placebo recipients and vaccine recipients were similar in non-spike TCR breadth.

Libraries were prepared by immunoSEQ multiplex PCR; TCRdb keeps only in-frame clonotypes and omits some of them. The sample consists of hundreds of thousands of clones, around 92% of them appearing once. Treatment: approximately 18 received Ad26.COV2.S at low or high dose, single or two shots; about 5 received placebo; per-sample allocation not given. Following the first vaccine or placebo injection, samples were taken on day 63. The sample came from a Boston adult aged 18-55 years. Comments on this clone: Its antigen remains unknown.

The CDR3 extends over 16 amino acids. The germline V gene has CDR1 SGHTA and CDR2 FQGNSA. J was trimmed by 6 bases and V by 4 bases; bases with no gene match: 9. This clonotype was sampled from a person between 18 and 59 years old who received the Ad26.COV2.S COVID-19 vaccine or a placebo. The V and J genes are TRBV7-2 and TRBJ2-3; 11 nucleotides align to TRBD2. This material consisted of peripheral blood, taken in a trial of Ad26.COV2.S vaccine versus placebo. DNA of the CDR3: TGTGCCAGCAGCTCACCGTTAGCGGGAGGGCGGGATACGCAGTATTTT. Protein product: CASSSPLAGGRDTQYF.